The 10 T cell receptor beta chains below come from one sample, sequenced in a study of T cells expressing NK-cell markers. TCRdb reanalyzed the 5' RACE reads and collapses them to one entry per CDR3 protein, without DNA. The sample totals about 20,000 distinct CDR3 sequences. Material: blood T cells: a sorted CD56 or NKG2C T cell subset, CD4+ or CD8+ T cells, or bulk PBMC T cells (not recorded which). The receptors were sampled from a man aged 18-69 years in good health.

The chain carries TRBV21-1 and TRBJ2-3; absent DNA, TCRdb's TRBD1 call cannot be checked. TRBV21-1 is classified as a pseudogene. CDR3 length: 15 residues. CDR3 in amino acids: CATGVGPYTPDTQYF.

The chain carries TRBV20-1 and TRBJ2-1; the TCRdb call, TRBD2, lacks DNA for checking. CDR1 DFQATT and CDR2 SNEGSKA come from the germline V gene (reference sequence). CDR3 length: 14 amino acids. The CDR3 loop reads CSAQSGGTLDEQFF.

The J gene is TRBJ2-2, the V gene TRBV3-1. CDR3 length: 15 residues. Germline V gene sequence: CDR1 LGHDT, CDR2 YNNKEL (reference sequence). CDR3: CASSQVTGNTGELFF. Looking up the rest from reference TRBV3-1 and TRBJ2-2 gives the full variable domain: DTAVSQTPKYLVTQMGNDKSIKCEQNLGHDTMYWYKQDSKKFLKIMFSYNNKELIINETVPNRFSPKSPDKAHLNLHINSLELGDSAVYFCASSQVTGNTGELFFGEGSRLTVL.

This chain links TRBV15 with TRBJ2-7; TCRdb's D call, TRBD1, is unchecked because there is no DNA. In germline, CDR1 is LNHNV, CDR2 YYDKDF (reference sequence). The CDR3 loop spans 13 amino acids. The CDR3 sequence: CATSAGRGYEQYF.

The rearrangement links TRBV5-1 to TRBJ1-1; the TCRdb D gene call, TRBD1, has no DNA to confirm it. This CDR3 comprises 18 residues. Germline CDR1 SGHRS, CDR2 YFSETQ. CDR3 protein: CASSDRGRDARMNTEAFF.

The chain uses TRBV20-1 and TRBJ2-4; with no DNA, the TCRdb D assignment of TRBD1 cannot be verified. This CDR3 is 16 amino acids long. Germline CDR1 and CDR2: DFQATT and SNEGSKA (reference sequence). CDR3 sequence reads: CSARETGELAKNIQYF.

CDR3 region: CASSFSGGSRNEQFF. This rearrangement joins TRBV12-3 or TRBV12-4 to TRBJ2-1; the D call of TRBD2 rests on TCRdb alone, since no DNA is present to check it. The length of the CDR3 is 15 residues.

V usage is TRBV10-3 and J usage is TRBJ1-2. The length of the CDR3 is 15 residues. The germline CDR1 and CDR2 sequences are ENHRY and SYGVKD. The CDR3 loop is CAISGQPDQNYGYTF.

The CDR3 spells CASSKDSYGYTF. The chain employs TRBV7-9 and TRBJ1-2; TCRdb's D gene call, TRBD1, goes unchecked for lack of DNA. In germline, CDR1 is SEHNR, CDR2 FQNEAQ (reference sequence). CDR3 length: 12 residues.

The chain combines TRBV27 with TRBJ2-5; the D gene TCRdb calls, TRBD1, cannot be checked with no DNA. Germline V CDR1 and CDR2: MNHEY, SMNVEV (reference sequence). The CDR3 has 14 residues. CDR3 loop: CASSHGTHGETQYF.